The text below deals with one T cell receptor beta chain. In the original processing: Reference gene primer amplification gave nucleated cell count estimates. The method was immunoSEQ multiplex PCR; TCRdb's version includes in-frame clones alone and lacks a portion of them. That table furnishes V, J and clone size, whereas the DNA furnished D and trimming. This table has more than 150,000 clones, roughly 94% appearing once. Seattle-derived patients entered the study during active infection and were followed longitudinally. These data are taken from a study of blood T cell repertoires in COVID-19. V gave up 0 bases and J gave up 1 base, with 9 bases separating them. CDR3 size: 16 residues. Germline lookup yields CDR1 LNHNV and CDR2 YYDKDF (reference sequence).

What was sequenced was peripheral blood. This TCR was recovered from a man younger than 45 with COVID-19, enrolled during active disease. This chain connects TRBV15 to TRBJ2-2, with D perhaps TRBD1 (6 bases). As DNA, the CDR3 is TGTGCCACCAGCAGAGAGGGCAGGGGGAACACCGGGGAGCTGTTTTTT. Its translation is CATSREGRGNTGELFF.